Listed here are 23 T cell receptor beta chains from one sample, sequenced in a study of beta chain features in type 1 diabetes. Expressed TCRB transcripts were sequenced after all isolated RNA was converted to cDNA. Libraries were prepared by immunoSEQ multiplex PCR; TCRdb keeps only in-frame clonotypes and omits some of them. The sample includes more than 300,000 clones, around 13% of them seen just once. The sequenced sample was naive CD4+ T cells from blood. These TCRs come from a man between 18 and 29 years old in good health.

This clone was detected only a few times. This chain connects TRBV14 to TRBJ2-7; TRBD1 matches at 9 bases. Germline V gives CDR1 SGHDN, CDR2 FVKESK. The CDR3 totals 16 residues. V was pared by 0 bases and J by 1 base, with 4 bases of the junction left unmatched. CDR3 residues: CASSQETGTGSYEQYF. The DNA of the CDR3 is TGTGCCAGCAGCCAAGAAACCGGGACAGGGTCCTACGAGCAGTACTTC.

This clone has more than one count but fewer than ten. V is TRBV7-2 and J is TRBJ2-3; 8 bases align to TRBD2. V dropped 5 bases and J dropped 6; count of bases not matched to a gene: 4. The CDR3 extends over 13 amino acids. CDR1 and CDR2 (germline): SGHTA, FQGNSA. The CDR3 region has the DNA TGTGCCAGCAGCCCAGGCGGGAGGGATACGCAGTATTTT. This codes for CASSPGGRDTQYF.

To note about this clone: This same CDR3 is encoded by further DNA sequences in the sample. The gene calls are TRBV7-3 and TRBJ2-5, with TRBD2 as a possible D gene (5 bases). Deletions cut 0 bases from V and 5 bases from J, with 7 bases between. This CDR3 spans 13 amino acids. CDR1 is SGHTA, CDR2 FQGTGA, per germline. The CDR3, as DNA: TGTGCCAGCAGCTTAACGAGGGAGGAGACCCAGTACTTC. This sequence encodes CASSLTREETQYF.

V gene TRBV4-3 combines with J gene TRBJ2-2; D is unclear. The CDR3 loop spans 16 amino acids. Trimming took 0 bases from V and 4 from J, leaving 12 bases between them. Germline loops: CDR1 LGHNA, CDR2 YSLEER. Here the CDR3 DNA reads TGCGCCAGCAGCCAAGATAGAGACTCCACCACCGGGGAGCTGTTTTTT. This translates into CASSQDRDSTTGELFF.

The chain combines TRBV4-3 with TRBJ2-7; 8 bases fit TRBD2. Germline CDR1 reads LGHNA; CDR2 reads YSLEER. The V segment lost 0 bases and the J segment 2 bases; nucleotides outside the gene matches: 9. This CDR3 spans 17 amino acids. DNA for the CDR3: TGCGCCAGCAGCCAAGATAGAGGCGGGAGGTCCCCCTACGAGCAGTACTTC. This encodes CASSQDRGGRSPYEQYF.

The chain couples TRBV29-1 to TRBJ2-7, with 10 bases fitting TRBD2. Germline lookup yields CDR1 SQVTM and CDR2 ANQGSEA. The CDR3 has 14 residues. Unmatched junction bases numbered 6, after V lost 4 bases and J lost 3 bases. As DNA, the CDR3 is TGCAGCGTTGGGGGTTGGACTAGCGGCTACGAGCAGTACTTC. This encodes CSVGGWTSGYEQYF.

In its sample, this clone was seen a few times. This CDR3 reads CASSVGIGNTGELFF. The CDR3 DNA follows: TGTGCCAGCAGCGTAGGCATCGGGAACACCGGGGAGCTGTTTTTT. V usage is TRBV9 and J usage is TRBJ2-2; no firm D call. The CDR3 has 15 amino acids. Germline-derived CDR1 and CDR2 are SGDLS and YYNGEE. Between the trimmed V and J ends, which lost 0 bases and 1 base, there was a span of 7 bases.

The CDR3 region is CASSLGGTPGYTF. CDR3 bases: TGTGCCAGCAGCCTAGGCGGGACCCCGGGCTACACCTTC. The chain carries TRBV5-6 and TRBJ1-2; TRBD1 is a possible D gene (5 bases). The V and J ends lost 4 bases and 8 bases respectively, with 15 bases between them. CDR1 and CDR2 from the germline V gene are SGHDT and YYEEEE. The CDR3 runs to 13 residues.

V gene TRBV27 combines with J gene TRBJ2-1; D may be TRBD1 (6 bases). Germline assignment: CDR1 MNHEY and CDR2 SMNVEV (reference sequence). Trimming took off 5 bases at V and 9 bases at J, with 20 bases between the two ends. The CDR3 extends over 15 amino acids. CDR3 region: CASSTGPALDREQFF. The CDR3 nucleotides are TGTGCCAGCAGTACAGGGCCAGCACTAGACCGTGAGCAGTTCTTC.

This clone appeared a few times. The chain recombines TRBV7-2 with TRBJ2-7; 7 bases fit TRBD1. V gave up 5 bases and J gave up 0 bases; unmatched junction bases: 4. There are 14 residues in the CDR3. Per the germline V gene, CDR1 is SGHTA and CDR2 is FQGNSA. CDR3 coding DNA: TGTGCCAGCAGCGCTAGGACAGGCTCCTACGAGCAGTACTTC. Amino acids: CASSARTGSYEQYF.

The chain couples TRBV9 to TRBJ1-1, with TRBD1 matching 8 bases. Germline CDR1 and CDR2: SGDLS and YYNGEE. The CDR3 is 13 residues long. The V segment lost 4 bases and the J segment 11 bases; nucleotides outside the gene matches: 10. The CDR3 DNA reads TGTGCCAGCAGCTTGCGACCGGACAGGGAGGCTTTCTTT. This translates into CASSLRPDREAFF.

The chain links TRBV9 to TRBJ2-5; D might be TRBD2 (6 bases). From germline, CDR1 is SGDLS and CDR2 YYNGEE. The CDR3 has 14 amino acids. V lost 4 bases and J 4 bases, leaving 14 bases between the germline ends. The CDR3 region has the DNA TGTGCCAGCAGCCCGGGGAGGTTTGGAGAGACCCAGTACTTC. This translates into CASSPGRFGETQYF.

This clone was recorded a few times. This chain joins TRBV4-2 and TRBJ1-1; a possible D gene is TRBD1 (5 bases). Trimming left V 0 bases short and J 2 bases short, with 19 bases between. The length of the CDR3 is 18 residues. Looked up from germline, CDR1 is LGHNA and CDR2 is YNFKEQ. The CDR3 nucleotides are TGTGCCAGCAGCCAAGATCCCCACCCAGGGCTCGCTAACACTGAAGCTTTCTTT. Translating it yields CASSQDPHPGLANTEAFF.

The V call is TRBV6-5, the J call TRBJ2-7; tentatively, D is TRBD1 (6 bases). Germline V gives CDR1 MNHEY, CDR2 SVGAGI. The CDR3 has 14 residues. V shed 2 bases and J shed 4 bases, with 12 bases lying between them. CDR3 coding DNA: TGTGCCAGCAGTTACCGGCCAGGGGCATACGAGCAGTACTTC. It codes for CASSYRPGAYEQYF.

The chain recombines TRBV19 with TRBJ2-7, with 9 bases fitting TRBD1. The CDR3 totals 16 residues. V was pared by 2 bases and J by 5 bases, with 10 bases of the junction left unmatched. Germline-derived CDR1 and CDR2 are LNHDA and SQIVND (reference sequence). This CDR3 reads CASSITGTGRRNEQYF. The CDR3 DNA reads TGTGCCAGTAGTATAACCGGGACAGGGAGAAGGAACGAGCAGTACTTC.

The table lists this clone with a few counts. V usage is TRBV20-1 and J usage is TRBJ2-7; D perhaps matches TRBD1 (5 bases). Trimming cost V 3 bases and J 5 bases, with 8 bases left between them. Per germline, CDR1 DFQATT and CDR2 SNEGSKA (reference sequence). The CDR3 has 11 residues. As DNA, the CDR3 is TGCAGTGCTAGGACAGTAGACGAGCAGTACTTC. Residues: CSARTVDEQYF.

This clone was found once. V is TRBV19 and J is TRBJ2-3; 7 positions match TRBD2. The CDR3 runs 16 residues. Per germline, CDR1 LNHDA and CDR2 SQIVND (reference sequence). Unmatched junction bases numbered 5, after V lost 2 bases and J lost 0 bases. The CDR3 sequence: CASSIRSRGSTDTQYF. The CDR3, as DNA: TGTGCCAGTAGTATAAGATCGCGGGGGAGCACAGATACGCAGTATTTT.

The sample holds a few counts of this clone. Additional DNA sequences in this sample encode the identical CDR3. The chain employs TRBV28 and TRBJ2-7; 8 nucleotides agree with TRBD2. The CDR3 covers 13 residues. Germline CDR1 MDHEN, CDR2 SYDVKM. V trimming: 6 bases; J trimming: 4 bases; junction bases outside the gene matches: 5. CDR3 bases: TGTGCCAGCAGCCCGGGGGGGCTTTACGAGCAGTACTTC. The encoded protein is CASSPGGLYEQYF.

The chain couples TRBV30 to TRBJ2-2; D is unclear. Germline lookup yields CDR1 GTSNPN and CDR2 SVGIG (reference sequence). V shed 0 bases and J shed 8 bases, with 19 bases lying between them. CDR3 length: 16 residues. This CDR3 is CAWSVLAAGGVGELFF. In nucleotides, the CDR3 is TGTGCCTGGAGTGTACTTGCAGCCGGTGGAGTTGGGGAGCTGTTTTTT.

The chain combines TRBV29-1 with TRBJ1-2; D is unclear. V shed 8 bases and J shed 1 base, with 11 bases lying between them. This CDR3 has 12 residues. The V gene's germline CDR1 is SQVTM and CDR2 ANQGSEA. The CDR3: CSIDRDNYGYTF. DNA of the CDR3: TGCAGCATAGACCGGGATAACTATGGCTACACCTTC.

This sequence joins TRBV7-9 and TRBJ2-2, with TRBD1 identical over 9 bases. V lost 8 bases to trimming and J lost 7 bases; unmatched junction nucleotides: 5. CDR1 and CDR2 from the germline V gene are SEHNR and FQNEAQ (reference sequence). The CDR3 loop spans 13 amino acids. DNA of the CDR3: TGTGCCAGCTACAGGGGGCTACGCGGGGAGCTGTTTTTT. It yields the protein CASYRGLRGELFF.

This clone turned up a few times. V usage is TRBV11-1 and J usage is TRBJ2-1; TRBD2 matches at 8 bases. The CDR3 has 16 residues. Looked up from germline, CDR1 is SGHAT and CDR2 is FQDESV (reference sequence). V shed 0 bases and J 4 bases; nucleotides not matched to a gene: 5. CDR3 loop: CASSLALSGDYNEQFF. DNA for the CDR3: TGTGCCAGCAGCTTAGCGCTTAGCGGGGATTACAATGAGCAGTTCTTC. The variable domain in full, with the rest retrieved from reference TRBV11-1 and TRBJ2-1, is EAEVAQSPRYKITEKSQAVAFWCDPISGHATLYWYRQILGQGPELLVQFQDESVVDDSQLPKDRFSAERLKGVDSTLKIQPAELGDSAMYLCASSLALSGDYNEQFFGPGTRLTVL.

The chain is built from TRBV5-1 and TRBJ2-7; TRBD1 aligns across 8 bases. This CDR3 is built from 14 residues. After removal of 3 bases from V and 2 bases from J, the junction contained 4 bases not matched to a gene. Germline V lookup: CDR1 SGHRS, CDR2 YFSETQ. Written as DNA, the CDR3 is TGCGCCAGCAGCTCGGGACAGGTCACCTACGAGCAGTACTTC. It codes for CASSSGQVTYEQYF. Based on the CDR3 plus reference TRBV5-1 and TRBJ2-7, the full variable domain is KAGVTQTPRYLIKTRGQQVTLSCSPISGHRSVSWYQQTPGQGLQFLFEYFSETQRNKGNFPGRFSGRQFSNSRSEMNVSTLELGDSALYLCASSSGQVTYEQYFGPGTRLTVT.